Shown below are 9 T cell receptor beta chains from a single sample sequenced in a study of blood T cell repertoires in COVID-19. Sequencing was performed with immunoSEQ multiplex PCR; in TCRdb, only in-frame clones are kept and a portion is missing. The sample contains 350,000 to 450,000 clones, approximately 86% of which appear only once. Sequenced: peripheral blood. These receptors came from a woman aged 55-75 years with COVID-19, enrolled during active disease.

DNA of the CDR3: TGTGCCACCTGGGAGGGGGGCGACGAGCAGTACTTC. Protein sequence: CATWEGGDEQYF. The chain uses TRBV6-6 and TRBJ2-7; possible D gene TRBD2, 7 bases. Looked up from germline, CDR1 is MNHNY and CDR2 is SVGAGI (reference sequence). This CDR3 has 12 residues. V was clipped by 10 bases and J by 5 bases, with 15 bases between them.

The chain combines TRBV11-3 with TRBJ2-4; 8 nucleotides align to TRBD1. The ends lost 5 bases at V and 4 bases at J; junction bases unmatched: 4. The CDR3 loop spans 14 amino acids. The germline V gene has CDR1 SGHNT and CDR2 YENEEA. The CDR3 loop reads CASSEGQGKNIQYF. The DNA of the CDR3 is TGTGCCAGCAGCGAAGGACAGGGAAAAAACATTCAGTACTTC.

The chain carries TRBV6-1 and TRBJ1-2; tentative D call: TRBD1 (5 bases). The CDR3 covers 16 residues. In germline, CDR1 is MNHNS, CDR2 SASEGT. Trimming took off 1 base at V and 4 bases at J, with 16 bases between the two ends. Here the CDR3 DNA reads TGTGCCAGCAGTGAAGGGCAGGCAGGGTATCTCTATGGCTACACCTTC. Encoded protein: CASSEGQAGYLYGYTF.

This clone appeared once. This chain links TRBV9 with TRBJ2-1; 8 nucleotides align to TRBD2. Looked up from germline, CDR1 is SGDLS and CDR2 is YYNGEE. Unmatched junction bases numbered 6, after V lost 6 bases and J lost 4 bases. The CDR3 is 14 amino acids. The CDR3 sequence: CASNEAGAYNEQFF. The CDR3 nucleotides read TGTGCCAGCAACGAAGCGGGGGCGTACAATGAGCAGTTCTTC. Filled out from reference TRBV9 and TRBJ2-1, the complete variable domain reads DSGVTQTPKHLITATGQRVTLRCSPRSGDLSVYWYQQSLDQGLQFLIQYYNGEERAKGNILERFSAQQFPDLHSELNLSSLELGDSALYFCASNEAGAYNEQFFGPGTRLTVL.

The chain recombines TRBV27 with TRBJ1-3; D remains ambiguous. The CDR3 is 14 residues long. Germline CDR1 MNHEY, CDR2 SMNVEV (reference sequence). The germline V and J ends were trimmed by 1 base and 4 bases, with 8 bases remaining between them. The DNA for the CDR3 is TGTGCCAGCAGTTTATTCCCAGTCGGAAACACCATATATTTT. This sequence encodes CASSLFPVGNTIYF.

CDR3 amino acids: CASSEGGRAGELFF. The CDR3 region has the DNA TGTGCCAGCAGTGAGGGGGGGCGCGCCGGGGAGCTGTTTTTT. The chain joins TRBV25-1 to TRBJ2-2; weak D call: TRBD2 (7 bases). Germline CDR1 MGHDK, CDR2 SYGVNS. The CDR3 runs 14 residues. V was cut by 3 bases and J by 6 bases, with 11 bases left in between.

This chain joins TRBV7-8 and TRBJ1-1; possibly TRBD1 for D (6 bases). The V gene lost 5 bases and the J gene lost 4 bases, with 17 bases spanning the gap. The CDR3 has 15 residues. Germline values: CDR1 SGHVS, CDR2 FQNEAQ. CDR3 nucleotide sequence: TGTGCCAGCAGCCCCGGGCGGGGGGCCGGCACTGAAGCTTTCTTT. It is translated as CASSPGRGAGTEAFF.

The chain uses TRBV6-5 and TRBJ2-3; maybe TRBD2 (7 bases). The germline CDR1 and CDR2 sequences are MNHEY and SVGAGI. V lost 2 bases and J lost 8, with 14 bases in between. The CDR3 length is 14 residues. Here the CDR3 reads CASSYGGRGRTQYF. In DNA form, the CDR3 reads TGTGCCAGCAGTTACGGCGGGCGGGGGCGTACGCAGTATTTT.

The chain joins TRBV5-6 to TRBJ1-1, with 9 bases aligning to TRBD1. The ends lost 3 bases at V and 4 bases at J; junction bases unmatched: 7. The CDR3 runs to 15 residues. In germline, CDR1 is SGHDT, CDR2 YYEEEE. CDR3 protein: CASSSRDRVVTEAFF. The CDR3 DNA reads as TGTGCCAGCAGCTCCCGGGACAGGGTTGTCACTGAAGCTTTCTTT.